The 28 T cell receptor beta chains in this list originate from one sample, sequenced in a study of T cell repertoires in cytomegalovirus infection. For these TCRs, the target antigens are not known. MiXCR, run by TCRdb on the reads, gives a single entry per CDR3 protein. This table has some 500,000 distinct CDR3 sequences, approximately 40% appearing once. The sequencing here drew on cultured PBMCs, taken from culture after CMV antigen stimulation. These receptors originate from a human donor in good health (CMV status not recorded). Some clones in this sample may be carry-over from other donors' samples.

This chain's CDR3 is CASSEFPEVKEKLFF. In nucleotides, the CDR3 is TGTGCCAGCAGTGAATTTCCAGAGGTAAAAGAAAAACTGTTTTTT. The genes are TRBV6-1 and TRBJ1-4; D is uncertain. Germline V gene lookup returns CDR1 MNHNS and CDR2 SASEGT. The CDR3 is 15 amino acids. V gave up 2 bases and J gave up 8 bases, with 15 bases separating them.

Only a few counts were recorded for this clonotype. This CDR3 is CASRSDPGSEQYF. CDR3 DNA: TGTGCCAGCAGATCGGACCCGGGGAGCGAGCAGTACTTC. The chain combines TRBV7-6 with TRBJ2-7; the D gene is possibly TRBD2 (5 bases). The germline gives CDR1 SGHVS, CDR2 FNYEAQ. The CDR3 length is 13 residues. Between the trimmed V and J ends, which lost 6 bases and 6 bases, there was a span of 15 bases.

The chain uses TRBV9 and TRBJ2-3; D tentatively reads TRBD1 or TRBD2 (5 bases each). Per the germline V gene, CDR1 is SGDLS and CDR2 is YYNGEE. Deletions cut 3 bases from V and 6 bases from J, with 11 bases between. This CDR3 is built from 13 residues. The CDR3 here is CASSAVGVDTQYF. For the CDR3, the DNA is TGTGCCAGCAGCGCGGTGGGGGTGGATACGCAGTATTTT.

The CDR3 sequence: CASSISGGPGNGEKLFF. In DNA form, the CDR3 reads TGTGCCAGTAGTATCTCCGGCGGACCCGGGAATGGAGAAAAACTGTTTTTT. This rearrangement joins TRBV19 to TRBJ1-4, with D unclear. V lost 3 bases and J lost 8, with 22 bases in between. The CDR3 totals 17 residues. In germline, CDR1 is LNHDA, CDR2 SQIVND (reference sequence).

The CDR3 region is CAISGGTAYEQYF. CDR3 DNA: TGTGCCATCAGTGGTGGGACAGCCTACGAGCAGTACTTC. This chain links TRBV10-3 with TRBJ2-7, with 7 positions matching TRBD1. Germline CDR1 is ENHRY and CDR2 is SYGVKD. Trimming cost V 4 bases and J 2 bases; bases outside gene matches: 2. The CDR3 extends over 13 amino acids.

The chain employs TRBV20-1 and TRBJ2-4, with a tentative D call TRBD2 (5 bases). The CDR3 sequence is 15 residues long. The V and J ends lost 0 bases and 7 bases respectively, with 16 bases between them. Germline V gene sequence: CDR1 DFQATT, CDR2 SNEGSKA (reference sequence). The CDR3 reads CSAREGGPHGNIQYF. In DNA, the CDR3 is TGCAGTGCTAGAGAGGGCGGGCCCCACGGGAACATTCAGTACTTC.

The chain combines TRBV12-3 or TRBV12-4 with TRBJ2-5; 7 bases are a match to TRBD2. The CDR3 is made up of 14 amino acids. V was clipped by 5 bases and J by 5 bases; unmatched bases: 8. The CDR3 spells CASSQGRRGETQYF. CDR3 nucleotides: TGTGCCAGCAGTCAAGGAAGGCGGGGGGAGACCCAGTACTTC.

V and J are TRBV2 and TRBJ1-5; a weak D match, TRBD1 (5 bases). V was clipped by 4 bases and J by 3 bases, with 10 bases between them. The V gene's germline CDR1 is SNHLY and CDR2 FYNNEI. CDR3 size: 14 residues. The CDR3 DNA is TGTGCCAGCAGTGCTGTGGGGCCCAATCAGCCCCAGCATTTT. It translates to CASSAVGPNQPQHF.

There are a few counts of this clonotype. The chain carries TRBV20-1 and TRBJ2-1, with D possibly matching TRBD2 (6 bases). The CDR3 consists of 14 residues. V was trimmed by 6 bases and J by 6 bases, leaving 18 bases between them. Germline loops: CDR1 DFQATT, CDR2 SNEGSKA (reference sequence). The CDR3 reads CSAPLEGMGNEQFF. CDR3 DNA sequence: TGCAGTGCGCCCCTGGAGGGAATGGGCAATGAGCAGTTCTTC.

This chain connects TRBV5-4 to TRBJ1-2, with TRBD1 matching 8 bases. The CDR3 has 17 amino acids. CDR1 and CDR2 from the germline V gene are SGHNT and YYREEE (reference sequence). The junction had 16 bases not matched to a gene; V was cut back by 4 bases and J by 5 bases. The CDR3 bases are TGTGCCAGCAGCGCCCGGGACAGGCTCTCGCAGGGGTATGGCTACACCTTC. It is translated as CASSARDRLSQGYGYTF.

This clonotype has more than one count but fewer than ten. The chain is built from TRBV7-8 and TRBJ1-5; 10 nucleotides match TRBD1. The V gene end was trimmed by 4 bases and the J gene end by 7 bases; junction bases not matched to a gene: 4. Germline CDR1 SGHVS, CDR2 FQNEAQ. The CDR3 extends over 14 amino acids. The chain's CDR3 is CASSSGTGEQPQHF. The CDR3 DNA follows: TGTGCCAGCAGCTCCGGGACAGGGGAACAGCCCCAGCATTTT. The full variable domain, in which reference TRBV7-8 and TRBJ1-5 provide the parts outside the CDR3, is GAGVSQSPRYKVAKRGQDVALRCDPISGHVSLFWYQQALGQGPEFLTYFQNEAQLDKSGLPSDRFFAERPEGSVSTLKIQRTQQEDSAVYLCASSSGTGEQPQHFGDGTRLSIL.

The rearrangement joins TRBV3-1 to TRBJ1-1; D uncertain. The length of the CDR3 is 14 residues. CDR1 and CDR2 from the germline V gene are LGHDT and YNNKEL (reference sequence). Trimming stripped 1 base from V and 6 bases from J, with 12 bases between. In nucleotides, the CDR3 is TGTGCCAGCAGCCAAGGACAAGGAGGGTCTGAAGCTTTCTTT. Amino acid sequence: CASSQGQGGSEAFF.

The table lists this clonotype with many counts. The chain links TRBV7-2 to TRBJ1-6; D gene ambiguous. The germline V and J ends were trimmed by 2 bases and 5 bases, with 10 bases remaining between them. CDR3 length: 15 residues. Looked up from germline, CDR1 is SGHTA and CDR2 is FQGNSA. The CDR3 is CASSLIERHNSPLHF. CDR3 DNA sequence: TGTGCCAGCAGCTTAATTGAAAGACATAATTCACCCCTCCACTTT.

This clonotype was detected only a few times. The genes are TRBV7-2 and TRBJ1-3, with D unresolved. Germline V lookup: CDR1 SGHTA, CDR2 FQGNSA. With 5 bases removed from V and 2 bases from J, the gap between germline ends came to 13 bases. The CDR3 sequence is 15 residues long. CDR3 amino acids: CASSPQATAGNTIYF. In nucleotides, the CDR3 is TGTGCCAGCAGCCCACAAGCAACTGCTGGAAACACCATATATTTT.

This chain uses TRBV12-3 or TRBV12-4 with TRBJ1-5; D gene unclear. The CDR3 consists of 15 residues. The V end was cut by 4 bases, the J end by 2 bases, with 12 bases between. CDR3 bases: TGTGCCAGCAGTTCGGAGCCGGTTCGCAATCAGCCCCAGCATTTT. This sequence encodes CASSSEPVRNQPQHF.

The chain joins TRBV4-3 to TRBJ2-7, with TRBD2 matching over 7 bases. CDR1 and CDR2 from the germline V gene are LGHNA and YSLEER. V lost 0 bases and J lost 2; bases outside the gene matches: 4. The CDR3 is made up of 15 amino acids. CDR3 amino acids: CASSQDWGGTYEQYF. CDR3 coding DNA: TGCGCCAGCAGCCAAGATTGGGGGGGAACCTACGAGCAGTACTTC.

In this sample, this clonotype turned up many times. The chain joins TRBV7-8 to TRBJ2-2; TRBD2 aligns across 8 bases. Losses at the gene ends were 0 bases for V and 3 bases for J; bases not matched to a gene: 3. Germline V gene lookup returns CDR1 SGHVS and CDR2 FQNEAQ. CDR3 size: 16 residues. CDR3 nucleotide sequence: TGTGCCAGCAGCTTAGCCGCTAGCGGGTACACCGGGGAGCTGTTTTTT. Encoded protein: CASSLAASGYTGELFF.

Turning to this clonotype: At one of its ends the junction is not consistent with the germline gene, which may arise from a read error. This chain links TRBV2 with TRBJ2-1; D possibly corresponds to TRBD2 (5 bases). Germline V gives CDR1 SNHLY, CDR2 FYNNEI. The CDR3 length is 12 residues. CDR3 in amino acids: CASSAGGRLLVF. As DNA, the CDR3 is TGTGCCAGCAGTGCGGGTGGGAGACTCCTGGTCTTC.

V and J are TRBV7-2 and TRBJ1-4; 8 nucleotides line up with TRBD1. V gave up 3 bases and J gave up 2 bases; unmatched junction bases: 2. The CDR3 extends over 15 amino acids. Germline lookup yields CDR1 SGHTA and CDR2 FQGNSA. CDR3 sequence reads: CASSFNRGTNEKLFF. The CDR3 DNA is TGTGCCAGCAGCTTCAACAGGGGGACTAATGAAAAACTGTTTTTT.

This clonotype was counted ten times or more. This chain links TRBV7-2 with TRBJ1-2, with TRBD1 identical over 7 bases. Germline CDR1 SGHTA, CDR2 FQGNSA. The CDR3 has 16 residues. V dropped 5 bases and J dropped 2; count of bases not matched to a gene: 11. CDR3 sequence: CASSPRKGQPNYGYTF. The CDR3 DNA reads as TGTGCCAGCAGCCCCAGAAAGGGACAGCCCAACTATGGCTACACCTTC.

The genes are TRBV2 and TRBJ2-1; a possible D gene is TRBD1 (5 bases). CDR3 size: 15 residues. Germline CDR1 SNHLY, CDR2 FYNNEI. Trimming removed 8 bases from V and 5 bases from J, with 19 bases in between. CDR3: CASPGAARINNEQFF. CDR3 nucleotide sequence: TGTGCCAGCCCTGGGGCCGCCAGGATAAACAATGAGCAGTTCTTC.

The J gene is TRBJ2-5, the V gene TRBV7-2; D not certain. Germline assignment: CDR1 SGHTA and CDR2 FQGNSA. V was cut by 1 base and J by 2 bases, with 8 bases left in between. The CDR3 length is 14 residues. DNA of the CDR3: TGTGCCAGCAGCTTAGGGCTGAGGCAAGAGACCCAGTACTTC. As protein: CASSLGLRQETQYF.

This clonotype was detected a few times. The J gene is TRBJ1-1, the V gene TRBV5-6, with no clear D. From germline, CDR1 is SGHDT and CDR2 YYEEEE. The length of the CDR3 is 12 residues. Trimming pared 0 bases from V and 5 bases from J, leaving 5 bases between. The DNA of the CDR3 is TGTGCCAGCAGCTTGGCGTGGACTGAAGCTTTCTTT. This gives the protein CASSLAWTEAFF.

This clonotype was observed a single time. The chain combines TRBV2 with TRBJ2-3; TRBD2 matches at 8 bases. The V gene end was trimmed by 7 bases and the J gene end by 7 bases; junction bases not matched to a gene: 4. This CDR3 region has 12 residues. The germline V gene has CDR1 SNHLY and CDR2 FYNNEI. The DNA of the CDR3 is TGTGCCAGCACCGCGGGGGGATATACGCAGTATTTT. This sequence encodes CASTAGGYTQYF.

This clonotype was picked up a small number of times. The chain employs TRBV7-6 and TRBJ1-3; tentatively, D is TRBD1 (6 bases). Germline CDR1 SGHVS, CDR2 FNYEAQ. This CDR3 is built from 15 residues. Between the trimmed V and J ends, which lost 3 bases and 3 bases, there was a span of 12 bases. The CDR3 loop is CASSFDGGGGNTIYF. In DNA form, the CDR3 reads TGTGCCAGCAGCTTCGACGGAGGGGGTGGAAACACCATATATTTT.

This clonotype came up a few times. The V call is TRBV11-2, the J call TRBJ2-3; D possibly corresponds to TRBD2 (6 bases). The CDR3 is 12 residues long. Germline assignment: CDR1 SGHAT and CDR2 FQNNGV. V was pared by 1 base and J by 10 bases, with 9 bases between. CDR3 sequence: CASSLGGTPQYF. In DNA, the CDR3 is TGTGCCAGCAGCTTAGGCGGGACTCCGCAGTATTTT.

V is TRBV7-6 and J is TRBJ1-4, with D perhaps matching TRBD1 (5 bases). V lost 3 bases to trimming and J lost 6 bases, with 14 bases between them. This CDR3 has 15 amino acids. Germline-derived CDR1 and CDR2 are SGHVS and FNYEAQ. CDR3 nucleotides: TGTGCCAGCAGCTTGGGACCCAGGCCGGATGAAAAACTGTTTTTT. Translation: CASSLGPRPDEKLFF.

This clonotype was observed a handful of times. This chain's CDR3 is CASSPARKAAYGYTF. CDR3 in DNA: TGTGCCAGCAGCCCGGCCCGGAAAGCCGCCTATGGCTACACCTTC. This sequence joins TRBV7-2 and TRBJ1-2; D remains ambiguous. Trimming pared 5 bases from V and 4 bases from J, leaving 17 bases between. The CDR3 runs 15 residues. The germline V gene encodes CDR1 SGHTA and CDR2 FQGNSA.